This TCR beta chain was obtained from a study of blood T cell repertoires in COVID-19. Study-level information: Acute and convalescent COVID-19 specimens originated in the United States, Italy and Spain. Nucleic acid was either cDNA or gDNA, and it came from T cells, B-cell-depleted T cells, or PBMCs.

The assay was immunoSEQ multiplex PCR, and TCRdb's table has in-frame clones only and misses some. The top ten clones hold around 6% of a sample with around 210,000 clones, over 60% of them seen once. Germline lookup yields CDR1 SGHNT and CDR2 YYREEE (reference sequence). The CDR3 is 16 amino acids. The V gene end was trimmed by 4 bases and the J gene end by 2 bases; junction bases not matched to a gene: 4. The chain is built from TRBV5-4 and TRBJ2-3; TRBD2 matches 13 bases. Sequenced sample: peripheral blood. This TCR was recovered from a woman in her seventies with acute or convalescent COVID-19. CDR3 protein: CASSGTSGIDTDTQYF. CDR3 in DNA: TGTGCCAGCAGCGGGACTAGCGGGATCGACACAGATACGCAGTATTTT.